This TCR beta chain was identified during a study of T cells in localized non-small cell lung cancer. The study, taken as a whole, reports: A median of about 50 clones ranked among the top 100 in tumor appeared in adjacent lung. Blood T cell density predicted longer survival; adjacent-lung clonality, shorter. T cell clonality was highest in uninvolved adjacent lung, above tumor.

With V trimmed by 3 bases and J by 4 bases, 6 bases remained unmatched. CDR1 and CDR2 from the germline V gene are SGHRS and YFSETQ. The CDR3 is 15 residues long. Sequenced by immunoSEQ multiplex PCR; TCRdb stores in-frame clones only, minus some. The sample has about 2,200 clones, around 23% seen once. This clone was found once. As yet, its antigen is unknown. The V call is TRBV5-1, the J call TRBJ2-1; 8 bases are shared with TRBD2. Specimen: lung tumor tissue, collected before any cancer treatment. The source is a man aged 40 to 70 with stage III lung adenocarcinoma. The DNA for the CDR3 is TGCGCCAGCAGCTCGAGCGGGGGCCAGTACAATGAGCAGTTCTTC. This gives the protein CASSSSGGQYNEQFF.